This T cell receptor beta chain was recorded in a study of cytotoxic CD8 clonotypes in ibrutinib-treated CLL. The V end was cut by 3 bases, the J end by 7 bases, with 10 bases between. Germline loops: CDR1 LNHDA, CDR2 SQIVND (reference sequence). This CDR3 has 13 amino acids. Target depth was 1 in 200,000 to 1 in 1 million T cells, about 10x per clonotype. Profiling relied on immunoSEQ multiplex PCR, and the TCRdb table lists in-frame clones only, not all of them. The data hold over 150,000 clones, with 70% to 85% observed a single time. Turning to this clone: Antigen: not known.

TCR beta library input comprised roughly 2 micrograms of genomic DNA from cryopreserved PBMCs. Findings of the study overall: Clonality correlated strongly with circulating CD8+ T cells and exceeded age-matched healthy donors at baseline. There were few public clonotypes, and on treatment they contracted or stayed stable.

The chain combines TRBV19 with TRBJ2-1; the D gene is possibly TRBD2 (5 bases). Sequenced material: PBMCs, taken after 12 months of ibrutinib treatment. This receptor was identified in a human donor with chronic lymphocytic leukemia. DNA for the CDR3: TGTGCCAGTAGTATCGAACGGGGAAATGAGCAGTTCTTC. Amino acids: CASSIERGNEQFF.